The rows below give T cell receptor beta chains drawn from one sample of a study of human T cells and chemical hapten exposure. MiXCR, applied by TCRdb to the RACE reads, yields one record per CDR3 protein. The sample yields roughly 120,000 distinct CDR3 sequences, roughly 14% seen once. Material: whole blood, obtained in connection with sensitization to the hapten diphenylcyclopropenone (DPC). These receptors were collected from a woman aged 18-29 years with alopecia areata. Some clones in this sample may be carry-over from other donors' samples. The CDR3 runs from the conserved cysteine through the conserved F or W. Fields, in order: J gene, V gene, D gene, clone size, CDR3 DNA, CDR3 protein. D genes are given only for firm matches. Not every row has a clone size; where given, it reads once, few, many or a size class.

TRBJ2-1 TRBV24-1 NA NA TGTGCCACCAGTACTACAACAGGGGAGCAGTTCTTC CATSTTTGEQFF
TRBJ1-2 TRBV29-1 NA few TGCAGCGTTGAACAGACCTATGGCTACACCTTC CSVEQTYGYTF
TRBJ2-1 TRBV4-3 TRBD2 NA TGCGCCAGCAGCCAAGATCGCGGGGGCAATGAGCAGTTCTTC CASSQDRGGNEQFF
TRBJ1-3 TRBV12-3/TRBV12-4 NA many TGTGCCAGCAGACTTCCGGGCCCCTCTGGAAACACCATATATTTT CASRLPGPSGNTIYF
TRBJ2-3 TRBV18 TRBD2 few TGTGCCAGCTCACCAGAAGCGGGGGGTATGGGGACAGATACGCAGTATTTT CASSPEAGGMGTDTQYF
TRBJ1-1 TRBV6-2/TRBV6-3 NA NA TGTGCCAGCAGTAGGACAGAAATAATGAACACTGAAGCTTTCTTT CASSRTEIMNTEAFF
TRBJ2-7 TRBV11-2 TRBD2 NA TGTGCCAGCGCCCGACTAGCGGGAGCCTTCATGTACGAGCAGTACTTC CASARLAGAFMYEQYF
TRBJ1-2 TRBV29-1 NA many TGCAGCGTTGAGGCCGGCGGGGGCTACACCTTC CSVEAGGGYTF
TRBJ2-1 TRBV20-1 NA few TGCAGTGCTATGGTGGGGGGCGTCTACAATGAGCAGTTCTTC CSAMVGGVYNEQFF
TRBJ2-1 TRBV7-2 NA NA TGTGCCAGCCTAGGCCGGTACAATGAGCAGTTCTTC CASLGRYNEQFF